This is a list of T cell receptor beta chains from one sample in a study of CD8+CD57+ T cells in acquired aplastic anemia. A single record per CDR3 protein comes from TCRdb applying MiXCR to the reads. The sample has about 170,000 distinct CDR3 sequences; about 45% are singletons. What was sequenced was sorted CD4+, CD8+, or CD8+CD57+ T cells (not recorded which) from PBMCs. The receptors were sampled from a human donor with aplastic anemia. CDR3s include the opening cysteine and the closing phenylalanine or tryptophan. The D gene is left open where the match is weak. The size field is filled for only some rows; it gives once, few, many or a size class.

clone size | D gene | J gene | V gene | CDR3 DNA | CDR3 protein
- | TRBD2 | TRBJ2-3 | TRBV20-1 | TGCAGTGCTGCGACTCAAGCGGGGCGAGGAGATACGCAGTATTTT | CSAATQAGRGDTQYF
- | TRBD1 | TRBJ1-5 | TRBV2 | TGTGCCAGCAGTGCCCCGACAGGGAGGAAAGCCCAGCATTTT | CASSAPTGRKAQHF
- | - | TRBJ1-3 | TRBV24-1 | TGTGCCACTTCGGAGGTAAATGGAAACACCATATATTTT | CATSEVNGNTIYF
- | - | TRBJ2-1 | TRBV6-1 | TGTGCCAGCAGTGAAGTGGGAGCGGTCGCTATTGGCCATGAGCAGTTCTTC | CASSEVGAVAIGHEQFF
- | - | TRBJ1-2 | TRBV19 | TGTGCCAGTAGTATCCAGGCCTATGGCTACACCTTC | CASSIQAYGYTF
many | - | TRBJ1-2 | TRBV29-1 | TGCAGCGTGCCCCGGCGAGGGTCTAATAGTGGTGGCTACACCTTC | CSVPRRGSNSGGYTF
- | TRBD2 | TRBJ2-7 | TRBV5-1 | TGCGCCAGCACTGGCGGGGGGCCCTCCTACGAGCAGTACTTC | CASTGGGPSYEQYF
- | - | TRBJ2-5 | TRBV20-1 | TGCAGTGCTGCTAGGAGGGGTTCCCTTAAAGAGACCCAGTACTTC | CSAARRGSLKETQYF
- | - | TRBJ2-5 | TRBV7-3 | TGTGCCAGCAGCTCGACAGCATCCTCTCAAGAGACCCAGTACTTC | CASSSTASSQETQYF
many | TRBD1 | TRBJ2-7 | TRBV6-1 | TGTGCCAGCAGTAAAAGGACAGGGGGCGACGAGCAGTACTTC | CASSKRTGGDEQYF
- | - | TRBJ1-1 | TRBV10-3 | TGTGCCATCAGAGGGACCGGAAACATGAACACTGAAGCTTTCTTT | CAIRGTGNMNTEAFF
- | - | TRBJ1-6 | TRBV19 | TGTGCCAGTAGTATAGATTTCGGTTCACCCCTCCACTTT | CASSIDFGSPLHF
- | - | TRBJ1-4 | TRBV7-8 | TGTGCCAGCAGCCCCAGTAGGACTAATGAAAAACTGTTTTTT | CASSPSRTNEKLFF
few | - | TRBJ2-7 | TRBV7-2 | TGTGCCAGCAGCCCTAACGGCCGGAACGAGCAGTACTTC | CASSPNGRNEQYF
- | - | TRBJ2-3 | TRBV15 | TGTGCCACCAGCAGAGCCCTTGAGGGGGGCCGAGATACGCAGTATTTT | CATSRALEGGRDTQYF